The 5 T cell receptor beta chains below all came from one sample that was sequenced in a study of blood T cell repertoires in COVID-19. Assay: immunoSEQ multiplex PCR; the TCRdb copy retains only in-frame clones and omits some. The table lists under 500,000 clones, around 90% of them singletons. The specimen sequenced was PBMCs or T cells enriched from blood (not recorded which). The source of these receptors is a woman between 18 and 29 years old with acute COVID-19.

The chain uses TRBV2 and TRBJ1-4; 7 nucleotides line up with TRBD1. After removal of 4 bases from V and 7 bases from J, the junction contained 12 bases not matched to a gene. Looked up from germline, CDR1 is SNHLY and CDR2 is FYNNEI. This CDR3 has 16 residues. CDR3 amino acids: CASSVFSPGGGEKLFF. The CDR3 nucleotides are TGTGCCAGCAGTGTATTCTCTCCAGGGGGAGGTGAAAAACTGTTTTTT.

V is TRBV27 and J is TRBJ2-7; 7 positions match TRBD1. The ends lost 4 bases at V and 6 bases at J; junction bases unmatched: 3. The germline gives CDR1 MNHEY, CDR2 SMNVEV (reference sequence). The CDR3 is made up of 12 amino acids. The CDR3 here is CASSWRTGEQYF. The CDR3, as DNA: TGTGCCAGCAGTTGGAGGACAGGCGAGCAGTACTTC.

The V and J genes are TRBV6-5 and TRBJ2-7; D unclear. Germline-derived CDR1 and CDR2 are MNHEY and SVGAGI. This CDR3 is 12 amino acids long. V was shortened by 8 bases and J by 0 bases, with 8 bases between the two germline ends. The CDR3 here is CASEQNSYEQYF. The DNA for the CDR3 is TGTGCCAGCGAACAGAACTCCTACGAGCAGTACTTC.

In this sample, this clone turned up once. CDR3 residues: CASSRGTGQETQYF. The DNA of the CDR3 is TGTGCCAGCAGCCGAGGGACAGGACAAGAGACCCAGTACTTC. This chain uses TRBV5-4 with TRBJ2-5; 8 bases line up with TRBD1. Trimming removed 4 bases from V and 2 bases from J; junction bases left unmatched: 4. Germline CDR1 is SGHNT and CDR2 is YYREEE (reference sequence). This CDR3 comprises 14 residues.

The genes are TRBV27 and TRBJ2-7; 7 bases match TRBD2. Germline-derived CDR1 and CDR2 are MNHEY and SMNVEV (reference sequence). This CDR3 is 14 amino acids long. V lost 2 bases, J lost 4 bases, and 5 bases stayed unmatched. This CDR3 is CASSLRLAAYEQYF. The CDR3 DNA follows: TGTGCCAGCAGTTTAAGGCTAGCGGCTTACGAGCAGTACTTC.